This T cell receptor (beta chain) appears in the sequencing data of a study of blood T cells in healthy people across ages. PCR was performed a second time for about 6 to 12 cycles using a sample-barcoded 5' primer and a J-beta primer mix. CDR3-containing paired-end reads numbering at least 3 million came from each sample. TCRdb called the 5' RACE reads again in MiXCR, with one record for every CDR3 protein. Of about 640,000 distinct CDR3 sequences in the sample, 58% were seen once. Trimming removed 5 bases at V and 1 base at J, with 9 bases between. Germline V gene data show CDR1 as SGHRS and CDR2 as YFSETQ. The CDR3 is 13 amino acids. This clonotype occurred a few times.

This TCR was recovered from a man in his 60s in good health. The chain has TRBV5-1 and TRBJ2-5; D is perhaps TRBD1 or TRBD2 (5 bases each). The sequenced sample was blood. This chain's CDR3 is CASRRDLQETQYF. In nucleotides, the CDR3 is TGCGCCAGCAGACGGGACCTCCAAGAGACCCAGTACTTC.